This TCR beta chain derives from a study of cytomegalovirus exposure and HLA in healthy donors. Study-wide findings and caveats: A later analysis, which compared TCR beta chains of equal frequency, found the HLA-associated ones more clonally expanded. Earlier findings revealed that most TCR beta V segments proved productive either about 87% or about 30% of the time. Altogether, 150 to 200 TCR beta chains were recorded as cytomegalovirus-associated.

As concerns this clone: Antigen: not known.

The CDR3 covers 15 residues. Germline assignment: CDR1 SGHDT and CDR2 YYEEEE. The ends lost 5 bases at V and 3 bases at J; junction bases unmatched: 7. The PCR had 60 Vbeta and 13 Jbeta primers. The table came from immunoSEQ multiplex PCR; TCRdb's copy has only in-frame clones and leaves some out. The table includes more than 85,000 clones, more than 65% detected once. Likely unrecorded immune exposures existed in these nominally healthy donors. The chain uses TRBV5-6 and TRBJ2-2, with 7 bases aligning to TRBD1. The receptor's source is a man aged 30 to 39 in good health and CMV-seropositive. The sample was PBMCs. The DNA of the CDR3 is TGTGCCAGCAGATCAGGGGGTGCGGACACCGGGGAGCTGTTTTTT. This gives the protein CASRSGGADTGELFF.